This TCR beta chain was sequenced in a study of cytomegalovirus exposure and HLA in healthy donors. Healthy bone marrow donors formed the donor group. Primers included in the PCR were 60 Vbeta and 13 Jbeta primers. The method was immunoSEQ multiplex PCR; TCRdb's version includes in-frame clones alone and lacks a portion of them. The sample carries 200,000 to 250,000 clones, approximately 80% recorded once. The study's findings and limits: Near-uniform donor sequencing depth was presumed by presence/absence analyses. About 87% or about 30% of the time was how often most TCR beta V segments were productive, according to an earlier analysis.

V lost 5 bases and J lost 4; bases outside the gene matches: 2. CDR3 size: 13 residues. The germline gives CDR1 KGHSH, CDR2 LQKENI. A few counts support this clone. The antigen is undetermined. The TCR comes from a woman between 35 and 50 years old in good health and CMV-seronegative. Material for sequencing was PBMCs. The chain carries TRBV18 and TRBJ1-1; 9 nucleotides line up with TRBD1. CDR3 in amino acids: CASSEQGATEAFF. DNA of the CDR3: TGTGCCAGCTCAGAACAGGGGGCCACTGAAGCTTTCTTT. The full variable domain, in which reference TRBV18 and TRBJ1-1 provide the parts outside the CDR3, is NAGVMQNPRHLVRRRGQEARLRCSPMKGHSHVYWYRQLPEEGLKFMVYLQKENIIDESGMPKERFSAEFPKEGPSILRIQQVVRGDSAAYFCASSEQGATEAFFGQGTRLTVV.